Sequencing of this T cell receptor (beta chain) was carried out in a study of shared clonotypes between healthy human individuals. Background on the study: The plates for each donor numbered three CD4 naive, three CD4 memory, two CD8 naive and one CD8 memory.

Naive-designated CD8 cells lacked CD45RO, were positively enriched for CCR7, and omitted terminally differentiated effector memory CD45RA+ cells. Method: immunoSEQ multiplex PCR; TCRdb's copy keeps in-frame clones and lacks some. This table holds millions of clones, 85% to 95% found once. This clone was detected only once. The sequenced material came from naive CD8+ T cells from PBMCs. The origin of this receptor is a man aged 18 to 30 in good health. Some clones in this sample may be carry-over from other donors' samples.

The CDR3 protein is CAWSLMTGNYEQYF. For the CDR3, the DNA is TGTGCCTGGAGTCTTATGACAGGGAACTACGAGCAGTACTTC. This chain uses TRBV30 with TRBJ2-7; 7 nucleotides agree with TRBD1. Germline CDR1 reads GTSNPN; CDR2 reads SVGIG (reference sequence). This CDR3 contains 14 residues. V dropped 2 bases and J dropped 3; count of bases not matched to a gene: 7.